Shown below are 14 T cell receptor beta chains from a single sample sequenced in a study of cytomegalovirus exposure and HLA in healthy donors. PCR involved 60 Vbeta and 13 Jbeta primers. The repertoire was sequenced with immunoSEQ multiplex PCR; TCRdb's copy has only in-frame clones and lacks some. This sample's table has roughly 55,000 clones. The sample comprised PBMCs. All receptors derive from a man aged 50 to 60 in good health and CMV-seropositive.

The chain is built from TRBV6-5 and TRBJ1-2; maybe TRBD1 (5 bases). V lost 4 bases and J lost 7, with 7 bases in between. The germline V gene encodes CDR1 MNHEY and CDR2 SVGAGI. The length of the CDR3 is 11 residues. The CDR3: CASSWGGGYTF. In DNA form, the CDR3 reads TGTGCCAGCAGTTGGGGGGGTGGCTACACCTTC.

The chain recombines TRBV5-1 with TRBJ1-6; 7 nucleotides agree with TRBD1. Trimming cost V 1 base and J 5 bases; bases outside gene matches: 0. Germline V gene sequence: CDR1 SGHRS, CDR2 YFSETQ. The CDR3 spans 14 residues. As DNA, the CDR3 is TGCGCCAGCAGCTTGACAGGGGATAATTCACCCCTCCACTTT. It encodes CASSLTGDNSPLHF.

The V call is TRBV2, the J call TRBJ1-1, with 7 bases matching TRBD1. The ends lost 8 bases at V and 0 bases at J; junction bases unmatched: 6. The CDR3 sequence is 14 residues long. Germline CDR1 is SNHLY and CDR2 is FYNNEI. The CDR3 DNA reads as TGTGCCAGCCGGGACAGTTCCATGAACACTGAAGCTTTCTTT. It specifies CASRDSSMNTEAFF. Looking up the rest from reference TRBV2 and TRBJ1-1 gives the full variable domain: EPEVTQTPSHQVTQMGQEVILRCVPISNHLYFYWYRQILGQKVEFLVSFYNNEISEKSEIFDDQFSVERPDGSNFTLKIRSTKLEDSAMYFCASRDSSMNTEAFFGQGTRLTVV.

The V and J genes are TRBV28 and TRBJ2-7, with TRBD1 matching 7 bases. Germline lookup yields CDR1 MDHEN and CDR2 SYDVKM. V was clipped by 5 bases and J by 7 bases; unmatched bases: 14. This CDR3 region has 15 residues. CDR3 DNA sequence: TGTGCCAGCAGTGGGACCGGGACAGCCTATTGGGAGCAGTACTTC. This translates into CASSGTGTAYWEQYF. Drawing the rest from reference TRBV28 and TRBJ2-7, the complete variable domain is DVKVTQSSRYLVKRTGEKVFLECVQDMDHENMFWYRQDPGLGLRLIYFSYDVKMKEKGDIPEGYSVSREKKERFSLILESASTNQTSMYLCASSGTGTAYWEQYFGPGTRLTVT.

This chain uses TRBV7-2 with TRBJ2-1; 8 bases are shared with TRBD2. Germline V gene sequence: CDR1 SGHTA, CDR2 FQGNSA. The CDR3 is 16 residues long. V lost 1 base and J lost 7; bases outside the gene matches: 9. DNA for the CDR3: TGTGCCAGCAGCTTAGTGGTCGGGAGGGCGGGGAATGAGCAGTTCTTC. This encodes CASSLVVGRAGNEQFF.

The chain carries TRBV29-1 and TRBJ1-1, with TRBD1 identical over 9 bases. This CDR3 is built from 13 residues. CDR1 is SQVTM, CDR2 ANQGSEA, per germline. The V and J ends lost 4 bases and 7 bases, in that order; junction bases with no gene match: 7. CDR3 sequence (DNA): TGCAGCGTTGCCACCGGGACAGGGATTGAAGCTTTCTTT. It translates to CSVATGTGIEAFF. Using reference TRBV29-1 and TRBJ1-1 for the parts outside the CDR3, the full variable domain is SAVISQKPSRDICQRGTSLTIQCQVDSQVTMMFWYRQQPGQSLTLIATANQGSEATYESGFVIDKFPISRPNLTFSTLTVSNMSPEDSSIYLCSVATGTGIEAFFGQGTRLTVV.

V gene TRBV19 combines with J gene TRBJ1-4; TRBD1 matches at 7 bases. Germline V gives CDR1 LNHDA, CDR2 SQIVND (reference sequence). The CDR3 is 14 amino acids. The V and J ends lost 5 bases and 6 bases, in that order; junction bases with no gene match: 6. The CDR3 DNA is TGTGCCAGTAGTTACCCTGGGACAGATGAAAAACTGTTTTTT. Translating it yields CASSYPGTDEKLFF.

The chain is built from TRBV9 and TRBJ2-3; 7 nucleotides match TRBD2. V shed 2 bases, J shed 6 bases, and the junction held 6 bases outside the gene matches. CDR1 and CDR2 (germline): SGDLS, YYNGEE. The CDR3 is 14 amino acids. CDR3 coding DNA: TGTGCCAGCAGCGTTTTACCGGGAGGCGATACGCAGTATTTT. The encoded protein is CASSVLPGGDTQYF.

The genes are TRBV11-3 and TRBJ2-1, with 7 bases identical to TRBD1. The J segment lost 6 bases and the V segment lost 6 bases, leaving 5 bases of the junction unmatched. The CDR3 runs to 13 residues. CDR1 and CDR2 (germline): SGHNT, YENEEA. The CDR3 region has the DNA TGTGCCAGCAGTCGACAGGGATCCAATGAGCAGTTCTTC. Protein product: CASSRQGSNEQFF.

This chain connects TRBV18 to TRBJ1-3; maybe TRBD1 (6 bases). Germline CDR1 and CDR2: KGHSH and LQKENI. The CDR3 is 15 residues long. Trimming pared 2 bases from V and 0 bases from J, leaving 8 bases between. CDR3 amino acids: CASSPSDSSGNTIYF. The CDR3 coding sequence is TGTGCCAGCTCACCATCGGACAGCTCTGGAAACACCATATATTTT. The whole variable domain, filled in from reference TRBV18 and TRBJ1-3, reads NAGVMQNPRHLVRRRGQEARLRCSPMKGHSHVYWYRQLPEEGLKFMVYLQKENIIDESGMPKERFSAEFPKEGPSILRIQQVVRGDSAAYFCASSPSDSSGNTIYFGEGSWLTVV.

In nucleotides, the CDR3 is TGCGCCAGCAGCCAAGGACAGGGTGATGGCTACACCTTC. This translates into CASSQGQGDGYTF. The chain recombines TRBV4-1 with TRBJ1-2, with 7 bases lining up with TRBD1. Germline trimming cut 1 base from V and 6 bases from J; bases unmatched to any gene: 2. Germline V gene data show CDR1 as MGHRA and CDR2 as YSYEKL. The CDR3 is 13 amino acids.

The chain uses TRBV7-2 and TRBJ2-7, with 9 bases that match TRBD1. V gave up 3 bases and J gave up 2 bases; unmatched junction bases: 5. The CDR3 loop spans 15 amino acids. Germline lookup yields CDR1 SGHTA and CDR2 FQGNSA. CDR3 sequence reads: CASSLSGTGTYEQYF. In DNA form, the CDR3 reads TGTGCCAGCAGCTTGTCAGGGACAGGGACCTACGAGCAGTACTTC.

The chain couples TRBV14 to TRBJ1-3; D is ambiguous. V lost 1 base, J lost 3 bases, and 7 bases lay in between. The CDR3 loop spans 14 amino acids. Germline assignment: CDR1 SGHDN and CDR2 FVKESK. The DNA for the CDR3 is TGTGCCAGCAGCCAAGCCGGGGTTGGAAACACCATATATTTT. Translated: CASSQAGVGNTIYF.

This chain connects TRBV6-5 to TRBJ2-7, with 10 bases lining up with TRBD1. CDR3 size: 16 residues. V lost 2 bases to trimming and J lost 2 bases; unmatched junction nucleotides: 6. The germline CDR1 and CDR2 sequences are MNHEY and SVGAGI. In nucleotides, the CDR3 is TGTGCCAGCAGTTACCGACAGGGGGCGAATCCCTACGAGCAGTACTTC. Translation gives CASSYRQGANPYEQYF.